These T cell receptor beta chains were read from a single sample in a study of human T cells and chemical hapten exposure. TCRdb analysed the RACE reads with MiXCR anew, one entry per CDR3 protein. This table has some 300,000 distinct CDR3 sequences, around 5.5% appearing once. The sequencing used whole blood, collected in connection with sensitization to the hapten diphenylcyclopropenone (DPC). All receptors derive from a woman aged 18-29 years with alopecia areata. Some clones in this sample may be carry-over from other donors' samples. Each CDR3 is given with its conserved first and last residue. The order of the fields is clone size, J gene, V gene, CDR3 length, D gene, CDR3 protein, CDR3 DNA. A D gene is named only where the DNA matches it firmly. Size is omitted from some rows. Given values are once, few, many or a class for expanded clones.

abundance: -; j_gene: TRBJ2-3; v_gene: TRBV20-1; len: 15; d_gene: -; CDR3aa: CSAPQGLLQGDTQYF; CDR3nt: TGCAGTGCCCCCCAGGGACTCCTTCAAGGAGATACGCAGTATTTT
abundance: -; j_gene: TRBJ1-1; v_gene: TRBV12-3/TRBV12-4; len: 11; d_gene: -; CDR3aa: CASRRVGEAFF; CDR3nt: TGTGCCAGCCGAAGGGTTGGGGAAGCTTTCTTT
abundance: -; j_gene: TRBJ1-2; v_gene: TRBV5-6; len: 13; d_gene: -; CDR3aa: CASSFPDKGGYTF; CDR3nt: TGTGCCAGCAGCTTCCCGGACAAAGGAGGCTACACCTTC
abundance: -; j_gene: TRBJ2-5; v_gene: TRBV5-1; len: 16; d_gene: -; CDR3aa: CASSLGDTTYQETQYF; CDR3nt: TGCGCCAGCAGCTTGGGTGACACGACGTACCAAGAGACCCAGTACTTC
abundance: few; j_gene: TRBJ1-1; v_gene: TRBV20-1; len: 12; d_gene: -; CDR3aa: CSARVGSAEAFF; CDR3nt: TGCAGTGCTAGAGTCGGAAGCGCTGAAGCTTTCTTT
abundance: -; j_gene: TRBJ2-7; v_gene: TRBV5-1; len: 16; d_gene: TRBD1; CDR3aa: CASSPPRDRGTLEQYF; CDR3nt: TGCGCCAGCAGCCCCCCCCGGGACAGGGGGACACTGGAGCAGTACTTC
abundance: few; j_gene: TRBJ1-6; v_gene: TRBV3-1; len: 16; d_gene: -; CDR3aa: CASSQDPGLLNSPLHF; CDR3nt: TGTGCCAGCAGCCAGGATCCGGGACTCTTAAATTCACCCCTCCACTTT
abundance: few; j_gene: TRBJ1-2; v_gene: TRBV6-6; len: 13; d_gene: TRBD1; CDR3aa: CASRDRGKDGYTF; CDR3nt: TGTGCCAGCAGGGACAGGGGGAAGGATGGCTACACCTTC
abundance: many; j_gene: TRBJ2-5; v_gene: TRBV9; len: 14; d_gene: -; CDR3aa: CASSVETGQETQYF; CDR3nt: TGTGCCAGCAGCGTAGAAACAGGTCAAGAGACCCAGTACTTC
abundance: few; j_gene: TRBJ2-4; v_gene: TRBV28; len: 12; d_gene: -; CDR3aa: CASSPSGEAACF; CDR3nt: TGTGCCAGCAGTCCCTCCGGGGAAGCGGCATGCTTC
abundance: few; j_gene: TRBJ1-5; v_gene: TRBV4-3; len: 16; d_gene: -; CDR3aa: CASSQDRGSSNQPQHF; CDR3nt: TGCGCCAGCAGCCAAGATCGGGGGAGTAGCAATCAGCCCCAGCATTTT
abundance: few; j_gene: TRBJ1-3; v_gene: TRBV2; len: 13; d_gene: -; CDR3aa: CASSEDSGNTIYF; CDR3nt: TGTGCCAGCAGTGAAGATTCTGGAAACACCATATATTTT
abundance: few; j_gene: TRBJ1-1; v_gene: TRBV6-2/TRBV6-3; len: 15; d_gene: -; CDR3aa: CASTPGRQFGGEAFF; CDR3nt: TGTGCCAGCACCCCAGGAAGACAGTTCGGAGGTGAAGCTTTCTTT
abundance: -; j_gene: TRBJ1-1; v_gene: TRBV18; len: 15; d_gene: -; CDR3aa: CASSPPGNGGSEAFF; CDR3nt: TGTGCCAGCTCACCACCGGGTAACGGTGGCTCTGAAGCTTTCTTT
abundance: few; j_gene: TRBJ2-2; v_gene: TRBV5-1; len: 15; d_gene: -; CDR3aa: CASSLEAGVTGELFF; CDR3nt: TGCGCCAGCAGCTTGGAGGCAGGGGTCACCGGGGAGCTGTTTTTT
abundance: -; j_gene: TRBJ1-4; v_gene: TRBV6-5; len: 12; d_gene: -; CDR3aa: CASGTQGEKLFF; CDR3nt: TGTGCCAGCGGGACACAGGGAGAAAAACTGTTTTTT
abundance: many; j_gene: TRBJ2-3; v_gene: TRBV6-1; len: 17; d_gene: -; CDR3aa: CASLPLSGTEKSDTQYF; CDR3nt: TGTGCCAGCCTCCCGTTATCAGGGACTGAAAAATCAGATACGCAGTATTTT
abundance: many; j_gene: TRBJ2-2; v_gene: TRBV6-2/TRBV6-3; len: 16; d_gene: -; CDR3aa: CASSYRDLPNTGELFF; CDR3nt: TGTGCCAGCAGTTACCGGGACTTACCTAACACCGGGGAGCTGTTTTTT
abundance: -; j_gene: TRBJ2-7; v_gene: TRBV11-2; len: 14; d_gene: -; CDR3aa: CASSLLTEGMRQYF; CDR3nt: TGTGCCAGCAGCTTACTTACAGAGGGGATGAGGCAGTACTTC